This passage covers 10 T cell receptor beta chains from one sample sequenced in a study of cytotoxic CD8 clonotypes in ibrutinib-treated CLL. The repertoire was sequenced with immunoSEQ multiplex PCR; TCRdb's copy has only in-frame clones and lacks some. The repertoire consists of about 270,000 clones, with approximately 76% occurring once and the leading ten covering about 5.3%. The source was PBMCs, collected at disease progression, from a patient treated with ibrutinib. The receptor set was obtained from a human donor with chronic lymphocytic leukemia.

This chain uses TRBV2 with TRBJ2-1; D unclear. The CDR3 extends over 16 amino acids. V lost 4 bases to trimming and J lost 4 bases, with 17 bases between them. Germline CDR1 SNHLY, CDR2 FYNNEI. In DNA, the CDR3 is TGTGCCAGCAGTGTTGTAGGGCCAGGTCTTTACAATGAGCAGTTCTTC. Translated, it gives CASSVVGPGLYNEQFF.

The sample holds a few counts of this clone. The chain is built from TRBV14 and TRBJ2-2; TRBD1 or TRBD2 may be the D gene (6 bases each). The length of the CDR3 is 15 residues. Germline CDR1 is SGHDN and CDR2 is FVKESK. V lost 4 bases and J lost 6, with 15 bases in between. CDR3 sequence: CASSLGLQGPGELFF. CDR3 in DNA: TGTGCCAGCAGCCTCGGACTACAGGGCCCCGGGGAGCTGTTTTTT.

J is TRBJ1-5 and V is TRBV28; the D gene is possibly TRBD1 (6 bases). The CDR3 is made up of 16 amino acids. CDR1 and CDR2 (germline): MDHEN, SYDVKM. V shed 6 bases and J shed 2 bases, with 17 bases lying between them. CDR3 sequence reads: CASRRQAGGGNQPQHF. The CDR3 DNA reads as TGTGCCAGCAGACGACAGGCTGGGGGTGGCAATCAGCCCCAGCATTTT.

V usage is TRBV29-1 and J usage is TRBJ2-7; D possibly corresponds to TRBD1 (6 bases). Trimming pared 6 bases from V and 2 bases from J, leaving 11 bases between. The CDR3 runs to 12 residues. Germline CDR1 and CDR2: SQVTM and ANQGSEA. This CDR3 is CSVETGPYEQYF. Here the CDR3 DNA reads TGCAGCGTGGAGACAGGCCCCTACGAGCAGTACTTC.

The chain links TRBV6-5 to TRBJ2-1; D not resolved. Looked up from germline, CDR1 is MNHEY and CDR2 is SVGAGI. The CDR3 contains 11 residues. With 5 bases removed from V and 10 bases from J, the gap between germline ends came to 9 bases. Written as DNA, the CDR3 is TGTGCCAGCAGTGAAAAAGGGGAGCAGTTCTTC. Translated: CASSEKGEQFF.

The V call is TRBV12-5, the J call TRBJ1-1; D is uncertain. CDR3 length: 13 residues. The germline V gene encodes CDR1 LGHNT and CDR2 FRNRAP. Deletions cut 1 base from V and 1 base from J, with 4 bases between. CDR3 amino acids: CASGLGGNTEAFF. CDR3 coding DNA: TGTGCTAGTGGTTTGGGGGGGAACACTGAAGCTTTCTTT.

V is TRBV13 and J is TRBJ2-3; 8 bases agree with TRBD2. Trimming took 1 base from V and 2 from J; bases not matched to a gene: 2. The CDR3 covers 15 residues. Germline V gene sequence: CDR1 PRHDT, CDR2 FYEKMQ (reference sequence). The CDR3 DNA reads TGTGCCAGCAGCTTAGTCGGGGGGGCCACAGATACGCAGTATTTT. Its protein product is CASSLVGGATDTQYF.

This chain links TRBV2 with TRBJ1-2; D unresolved. Per the germline V gene, CDR1 is SNHLY and CDR2 is FYNNEI. The CDR3 consists of 13 residues. V gave up 3 bases and J gave up 1 base, with 6 bases separating them. For the CDR3, the DNA is TGTGCCAGCAGTGAGACGGGTAACTATGGCTACACCTTC. Encoded protein: CASSETGNYGYTF.

This rearrangement joins TRBV27 to TRBJ2-7; maybe TRBD1 (6 bases). Trimming pared 5 bases from V and 5 bases from J, leaving 19 bases between. Germline loops: CDR1 MNHEY, CDR2 SMNVEV (reference sequence). This CDR3 has 15 residues. CDR3 sequence (DNA): TGTGCCAGCAGTCCCACCCCACAGGGAAGAGACGAGCAGTACTTC. Translated, it gives CASSPTPQGRDEQYF.

The chain has TRBV11-2 and TRBJ2-1; a weak D match, TRBD2 (6 bases). The CDR3 contains 13 residues. Trimming took 5 bases from V and 4 from J, leaving 9 bases between them. In germline, CDR1 is SGHAT, CDR2 FQNNGV. CDR3 amino acids: CASSLTSYNEQFF. CDR3 DNA: TGTGCCAGCAGCCTGACTAGTTACAATGAGCAGTTCTTC.